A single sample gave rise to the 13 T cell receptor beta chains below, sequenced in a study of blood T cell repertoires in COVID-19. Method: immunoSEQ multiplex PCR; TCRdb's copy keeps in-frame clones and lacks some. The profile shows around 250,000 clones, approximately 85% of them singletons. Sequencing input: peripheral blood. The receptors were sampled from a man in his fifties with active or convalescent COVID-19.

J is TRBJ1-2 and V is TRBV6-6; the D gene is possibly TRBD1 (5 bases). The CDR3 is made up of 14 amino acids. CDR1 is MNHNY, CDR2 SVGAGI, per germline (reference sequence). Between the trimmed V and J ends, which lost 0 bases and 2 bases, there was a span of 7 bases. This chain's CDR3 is CASSYSGGNYGYTF. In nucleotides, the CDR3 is TGTGCCAGCAGTTACTCGGGGGGGAACTATGGCTACACCTTC.

CDR3 nucleotides: TGTGCCAGCAGCTCCAGCGGGAGCGACGAGCAGTACTTC. Encoded protein: CASSSSGSDEQYF. The rearrangement joins TRBV7-9 to TRBJ2-7; 8 bases map to TRBD2. The CDR3 totals 13 residues. The V and J ends lost 4 bases and 5 bases, in that order; junction bases with no gene match: 4. Germline CDR1 SEHNR, CDR2 FQNEAQ (reference sequence).

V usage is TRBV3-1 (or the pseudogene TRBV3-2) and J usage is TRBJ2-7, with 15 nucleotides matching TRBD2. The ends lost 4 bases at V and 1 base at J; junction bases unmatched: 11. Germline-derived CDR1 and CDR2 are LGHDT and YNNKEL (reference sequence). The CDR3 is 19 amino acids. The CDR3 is CASSRGGTSGRPYSYEQYF. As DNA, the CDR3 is TGTGCCAGCAGCCGCGGCGGGACTAGCGGGAGGCCTTATTCCTACGAGCAGTACTTC.

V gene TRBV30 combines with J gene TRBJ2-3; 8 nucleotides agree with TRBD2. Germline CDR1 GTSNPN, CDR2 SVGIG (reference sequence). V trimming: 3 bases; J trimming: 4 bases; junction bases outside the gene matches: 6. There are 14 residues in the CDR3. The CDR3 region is CAWRLAGGSDTQYF. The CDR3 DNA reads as TGTGCCTGGAGATTGGCGGGAGGATCAGATACGCAGTATTTT.

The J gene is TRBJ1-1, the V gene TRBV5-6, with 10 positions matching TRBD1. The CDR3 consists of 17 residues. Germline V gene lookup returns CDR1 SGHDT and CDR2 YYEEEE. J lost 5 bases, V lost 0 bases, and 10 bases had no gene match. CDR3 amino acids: CASSLGGTGVRLTEAFF. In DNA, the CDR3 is TGTGCCAGCAGCTTGGGTGGGACAGGGGTGCGGTTGACTGAAGCTTTCTTT.

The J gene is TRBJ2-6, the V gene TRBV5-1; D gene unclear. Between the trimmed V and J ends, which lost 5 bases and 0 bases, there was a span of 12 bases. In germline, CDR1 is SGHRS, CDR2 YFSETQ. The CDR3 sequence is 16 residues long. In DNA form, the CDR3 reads TGCGCCAGCAGTTCCGGAGCCTCCTCTGGGGCCAACGTCCTGACTTTC. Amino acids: CASSSGASSGANVLTF.

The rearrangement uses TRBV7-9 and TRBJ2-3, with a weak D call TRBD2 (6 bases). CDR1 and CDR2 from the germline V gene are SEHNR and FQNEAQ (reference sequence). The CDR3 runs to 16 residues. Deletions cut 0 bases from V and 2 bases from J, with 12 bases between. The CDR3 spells CASSLAIAADTDTQYF. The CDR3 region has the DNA TGTGCCAGCAGCTTAGCCATAGCGGCAGACACAGATACGCAGTATTTT.

In nucleotides, the CDR3 is TGTGCCAGCAGCACGATCGGGGGGGACACTGAAGCTTTCTTT. It specifies CASSTIGGDTEAFF. V usage is TRBV7-3 and J usage is TRBJ1-1, with D possibly matching TRBD1 (5 bases). The CDR3 has 14 residues. The ends were cut back, 5 bases at V and 3 bases at J, with 13 bases in the middle. CDR1 and CDR2 from the germline V gene are SGHTA and FQGTGA.

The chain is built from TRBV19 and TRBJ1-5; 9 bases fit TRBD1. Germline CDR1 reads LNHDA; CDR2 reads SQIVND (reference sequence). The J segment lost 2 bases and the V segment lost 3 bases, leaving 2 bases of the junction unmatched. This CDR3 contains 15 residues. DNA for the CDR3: TGTGCCAGTAGTATCAGGGACAGGGGCAATCAGCCCCAGCATTTT. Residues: CASSIRDRGNQPQHF.

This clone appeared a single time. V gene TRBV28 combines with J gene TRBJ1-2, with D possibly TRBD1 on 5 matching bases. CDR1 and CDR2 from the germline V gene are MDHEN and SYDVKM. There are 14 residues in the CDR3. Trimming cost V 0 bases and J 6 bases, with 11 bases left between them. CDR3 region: CASSLWGGINGYTF. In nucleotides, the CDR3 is TGTGCCAGCAGTTTATGGGGGGGGATCAATGGCTACACCTTC.

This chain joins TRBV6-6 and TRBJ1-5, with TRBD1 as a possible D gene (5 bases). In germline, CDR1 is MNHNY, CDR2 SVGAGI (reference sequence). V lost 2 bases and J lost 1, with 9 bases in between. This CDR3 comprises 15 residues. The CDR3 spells CASSYGAESNQPQHF. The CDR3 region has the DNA TGTGCCAGCAGTTACGGGGCGGAGAGCAATCAGCCCCAGCATTTT.

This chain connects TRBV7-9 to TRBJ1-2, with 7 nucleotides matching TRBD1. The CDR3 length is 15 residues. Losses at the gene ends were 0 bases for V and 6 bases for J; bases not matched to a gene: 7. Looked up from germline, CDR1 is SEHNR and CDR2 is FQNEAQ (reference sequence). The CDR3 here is CASSLALGTDDGYTF. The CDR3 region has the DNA TGTGCCAGCAGCTTAGCGCTTGGGACAGATGATGGCTACACCTTC.

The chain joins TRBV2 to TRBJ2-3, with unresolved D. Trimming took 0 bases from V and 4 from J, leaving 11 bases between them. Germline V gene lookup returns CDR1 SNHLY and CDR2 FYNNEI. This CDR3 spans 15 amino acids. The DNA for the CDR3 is TGTGCCAGCAGTGAAGCGGGTCGAGGCGCAGATACGCAGTATTTT. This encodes CASSEAGRGADTQYF.